The subject of this entry is one TCR beta chain. The target of this receptor is not known. Base quality data are lacking; no much larger clone is found one base away. The sample comes from a study of CD8 T cells in Susac syndrome (dated by TCRdb to about 2019). Study-level background: Whether CD8+ T cell activation and differentiation in Susac syndrome was antigen driven was tested using repertoire sequencing. The clonality of the CD8+ T cell repertoire was compared across over 9 healthy donors, around 14 Susac syndrome patients and under 17 multiple sclerosis patients. Results the study describes overall, beyond this receptor: The number of individuals in the TCR sequencing and HLA analysis was acknowledged as relatively small.

RNA was extracted using the RNeasy kit, and about 0.45 to 1 ug of the RNA was reverse transcribed with random hexamers. TCR beta CDR3 regions were amplified with the immunoSEQ multiplex PCR assay covering 54 Vbeta and 13 Jbeta segments. To correct PCR amplification bias, a synthetic template baseline was used for both primer optimization and computational correction. For the original study's pipeline: Reads were annotated to V, D and J genes per IMGT and analyzed with immunoSEQ Analyzer, keeping only productive sequences. Clonality was calculated as one minus the Shannon entropy normalized by log2 of the number of productive unique sequences. Public and private clones were assessed among the 100 most prevalent clones of each patient and control. Clones were defined as Susac-specific if absent from the healthy and MS cohorts, from 1052 published viral clones and from other ImmuneACCESS disease sequences. TCRdb reworked the public reads: Q25 trimming with fastp, MiXCR clone assembly, productive beta chains retained. Each CDR3 protein gets just one entry, which takes the most common genes and DNA from the rows behind it. The authors' filters were not applied to this entry. Recorded for this sample are about 280,000 distinct CDR3 sequences; 80% to 90% of them occurred a single time. Around 0.12% of the sample lies in the top ten.

High-throughput TCR beta sequencing profiled peripheral blood CD8+ and CD4+ T cells from healthy donors, Susac syndrome patients and multiple sclerosis patients. The multiple sclerosis controls were treatment-naive patients who had stable or active relapsing-remitting disease and met the revised McDonald criteria. Bulk CD8+ and CD4+ T cells were purified by magnetic negative isolation, whereas CD8+ TEMRA cells were enriched by FACS. Blood was drawn into EDTA tubes, processed within 24 hours, and PBMCs were isolated by density gradient centrifugation. PBMCs destined for TCR sequencing were cryopreserved in liquid nitrogen and later thawed in a 37 °C water bath. Purity of sorted or isolated CD4+, CD8+ and CD8+ TEMRA cells was at least 90%. The CDR3, cysteine through phenylalanine, is 12 amino acids long. Only the CDR3 part of the read is kept: 36 bases, read in frame from the first base. V gives up 5 bases and J gives up 11 bases, and the segment between their germline ends measures 13 bases. CDR1 SGHVS and CDR2 FNYEAQ are derived from the germline V gene.

The sequenced material came from CD8+ T cells from PBMCs. The chain links TRBV7-6 with TRBJ2-1, with the D gene not clear enough to name. The clonotype originates from a human donor with multiple sclerosis. The CDR3 here reads CASSLPGRKQFF. The nucleotides are TGTGCCAGCAGCCTTCCCGGACGGAAGCAGTTCTTC.